This TCR beta chain stems from a study of blood T cell repertoires in COVID-19. Sequencing used immunoSEQ multiplex PCR; TCRdb keeps in-frame clones, though not all of them. Among fewer than 140,000 clones listed, roughly two thirds were seen once. The CDR3 extends over 15 amino acids. Trimming cost V 6 bases and J 4 bases; bases outside gene matches: 8. CDR1 is SGHAT and CDR2 is FQNNGV in the germline V gene. In its sample, this clone was seen a few times. J is TRBJ1-2 and V is TRBV11-2; 10 nucleotides match TRBD1. This receptor was obtained from a human donor with acute or convalescent COVID-19. The donor label of this sample is uncertain. Sequenced: peripheral blood. Here the CDR3 reads CASSLGTGDRYGYTF. The CDR3 DNA is TGTGCCAGCAGTCTAGGGACAGGGGATCGCTATGGCTACACCTTC.